This T cell receptor beta chain was profiled in a study of pediatric ulcerative colitis. General study results and limits: Ulcerative colitis patients shared more blood-rectal clones than controls. Blood samples from a couple of patients yielded substantially fewer templates and were excluded from blood-rectal overlap analysis. Two rectal CDR3 clonotypes occurred in all ulcerative colitis patients.

Some clones are missing from TCRdb's copy, which holds only in-frame ones; the method was immunoSEQ multiplex PCR. The table shows over 10,000 clones, with more than 70% occurring only once. The rectum was sampled with one to two pinch biopsies at colonoscopy. As concerns this clone: Its antigen is as yet unknown.

Germline V gene sequence: CDR1 SGHRS, CDR2 YFSETQ. With 2 bases clipped from V and 6 bases from J, the junction kept 18 bases outside the gene matches. CDR3 length: 19 residues. The chain recombines TRBV5-1 with TRBJ1-3; 9 positions agree with TRBD1. Source material: gut tissue. The clonotype comes from a boy younger than 18 who was a control in a study of pediatric ulcerative colitis. The DNA of the CDR3 is TGCGCCAGCAGCTTTGGGTTGGACAGGGGAAGAAGGAAGGCAAACACCATATATTTT. Protein sequence: CASSFGLDRGRRKANTIYF.